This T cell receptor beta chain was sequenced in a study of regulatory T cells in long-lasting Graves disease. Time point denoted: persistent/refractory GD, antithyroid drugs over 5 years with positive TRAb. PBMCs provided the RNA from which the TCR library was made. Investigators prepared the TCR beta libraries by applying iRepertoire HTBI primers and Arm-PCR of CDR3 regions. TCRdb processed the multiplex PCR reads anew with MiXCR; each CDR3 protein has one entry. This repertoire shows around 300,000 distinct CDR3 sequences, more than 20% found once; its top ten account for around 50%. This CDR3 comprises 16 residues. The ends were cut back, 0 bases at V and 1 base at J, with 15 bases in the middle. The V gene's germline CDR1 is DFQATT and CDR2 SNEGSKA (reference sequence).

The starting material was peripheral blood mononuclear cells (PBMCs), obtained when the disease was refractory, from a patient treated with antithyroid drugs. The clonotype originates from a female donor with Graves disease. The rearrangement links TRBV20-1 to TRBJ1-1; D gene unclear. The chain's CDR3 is CSARDFQNGRNTEAFF. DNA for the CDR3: TGCAGTGCTAGAGATTTCCAAAACGGCAGGAACACTGAAGCTTTCTTT.